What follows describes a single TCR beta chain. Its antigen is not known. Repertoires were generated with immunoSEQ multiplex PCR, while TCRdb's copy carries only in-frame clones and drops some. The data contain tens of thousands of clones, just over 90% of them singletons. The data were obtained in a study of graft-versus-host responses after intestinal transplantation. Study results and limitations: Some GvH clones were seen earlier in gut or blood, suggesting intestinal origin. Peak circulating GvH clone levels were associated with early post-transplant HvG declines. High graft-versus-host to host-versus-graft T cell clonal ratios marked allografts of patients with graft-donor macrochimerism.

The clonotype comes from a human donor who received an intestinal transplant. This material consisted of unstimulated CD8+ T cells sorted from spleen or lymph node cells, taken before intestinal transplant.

The CDR3 region has the DNA TGCGCCAGCAGTGATGCGGGGGCAAACACTGAAGCTTTCTTT. Translating gives CASSDAGANTEAFF. The J gene is TRBJ1-1, the V gene TRBV10-2, with D tentatively TRBD1 (6 bases). This CDR3 comprises 14 residues. Germline V CDR1 and CDR2: WSHSY, SAAADI. V shed 3 bases and J shed 2 bases, with 10 bases lying between them.